This T cell receptor (beta chain) was recorded in a study of Ad26.COV2.S vaccination and SARS-CoV-2 variants. With respect to this clone: Its antigen is not known.

V was cut by 0 bases and J by 14 bases, with 17 bases left in between. This CDR3 is 13 amino acids long. The germline CDR1 and CDR2 sequences are SQVTM and ANQGSEA. The treatment is: some 20 received Ad26.COV2.S at low or high dose, single or two shots; 5 received placebo; per-sample allocation not given. Repertoires come from day 63 after the first vaccine or placebo injection. Whole-study findings and limits: Overall T cell responses may have been underestimated by the analyses of TCR breadth and depth.

Repertoires were generated with immunoSEQ multiplex PCR, while TCRdb's copy carries only in-frame clones and drops some. The sample yields hundreds of thousands of clones, about 89% seen once. The sequencing here drew on peripheral blood, taken in a trial of Ad26.COV2.S vaccine versus placebo. The V gene is TRBV29-1, the J gene TRBJ2-1; no clear D. The receptor was derived from a person between 18 and 60 years old who received the Ad26.COV2.S COVID-19 vaccine or a placebo. The DNA of the CDR3 is TGCAGCGTTGAAGATAATCTGGTGAGCGTGGAGTTCTTC. Encoded protein: CSVEDNLVSVEFF.